This T cell receptor beta chain stems from a study of OX40 agonist ivuxolimab in advanced cancers. Turning to the study itself: Allowance was made for prior anti-PD-1, anti-PD-L1 or anti-CTLA-4 therapy, and around 41% had some. Findings and caveats of the study: The study did not work out the antigen specificity of the expanded peripheral T cells.

Profiled with immunoSEQ multiplex PCR; TCRdb holds only in-frame clones, not every one. The sample includes more than 65,000 clones, more than 70% of them seen just once. Looked up from germline, CDR1 is MNHNY and CDR2 is SVGAGI (reference sequence). Trimming took off 8 bases at V and 5 bases at J, with 21 bases between the two ends. The CDR3 runs 15 residues. In the case of this clone: Its antigen remains unknown.

The starting material was CD4+ or CD8+ T cells sorted from blood, obtained in a trial of the OX40 agonist ivuxolimab. V is TRBV6-6 and J is TRBJ1-2; D is perhaps TRBD1 (5 bases). The origin of this receptor is an adult with an advanced solid tumor such as melanoma, head and neck, liver or kidney cancer. The CDR3 loop reads CASSRYEGGAYGYTF. The CDR3 DNA reads TGTGCCAGCTCTAGATATGAGGGAGGGGCATATGGCTACACCTTC.